This entry describes one TCR beta chain. It has no known antigen specificity. No quality values exist for individual bases; no much larger clone is one base distant. The data were obtained in a study of T cells in localized non-small cell lung cancer (dated by TCRdb to about 2020). For the study in its entirety: The study examined T cell repertoires in roughly 240 patients with early-stage NSCLC and compared tumors with uninvolved tumor-adjacent lungs. The mean age of the NSCLC patients was around 67 years, with 130 or so men and 95 to 110 women. The cohort comprised some 240 treatment-naïve NSCLC patients with resected, localized lung tumors.

At diagnosis, tumor, uninvolved tumor-adjacent lung and peripheral blood were collected and then preserved as a mix of FFPE and fresh-frozen material. For TCR repertoire profiling, the blood samples were analyzed as peripheral blood mononuclear cells. V is clipped by 5 bases and J by 4 bases, and the sequence between their germline boundaries is 12 bases long. In the germline V gene (reference sequence), CDR1 corresponds to LNHDA and CDR2 to SQIVND. The CDR3 measures 14 amino acids from cysteine to phenylalanine. Left in the record is the CDR3 DNA by itself, 42 bases read in frame from the first base. The immunoSEQ Assay was used to sequence TCR beta CDR3 regions from DNA. On the authors' methods: To compute T cell density, TCR beta template counts were normalized to usable DNA, which was estimated by amplifying housekeeping genes. Richness was estimated using the preseqR package, with extrapolation to 400,000 templates for PBMC samples and to 120,000 templates for tissue samples. Clonality was defined by subtracting Pielou's evenness from one. Tissue-enriched TCRs were identified through differential abundance testing performed on productive amino-acid clonotypes, with a minimum total count of 5 and an alpha of 0.1. Repertoire overlap between compartments was quantified with the Jaccard Index and Morisita Overlap Index. GLIPH grouped TCR beta CDR3s together with public tetramer-defined viral CDR3s, and a viral motif had to include at least three viral sequences and also show V-gene enrichment. Sourced from immuneACCESS, this table was stored by TCRdb with only in-frame sequences that have V and J called. A share of the clones is absent; for the studies checked, an unresolved V gene accounts for under half, and the remainder has no known explanation. V, J and clone size were drawn from that table, and D and trimming were deduced from the DNA. The sample table lists approximately 30,000 clones, 85% to 90% of them with a count of one. The ten largest make up 4% to 5% of the sample.

General conclusions and limits of the study: Since the design was exploratory, TCR variables were selected using unadjusted p-values with no false-discovery rate correction. Uninvolved tumor-adjacent lung showed the highest T cell clonality, higher than tumor, which suggests more focused antigenic responses in the uninvolved tumor-adjacent lung. Higher T cell density in blood was associated with longer overall survival, whereas higher clonality in adjacent lung was associated with shorter survival. Because multi-region tumor sequencing was not done, intratumor heterogeneity could not be ruled out. Of the top 100 tumor clones, a median of approximately 60 were detected in paired uninvolved adjacent lung; 28 were also among that lung's top 100.

This receptor chain uses TRBV19 and TRBJ2-1; no D gene call is confident. The origin of this receptor is a male donor at least 60 years old with stage III lung adenocarcinoma. The specimen was peripheral blood, collected before any cancer treatment. The nucleotide sequence reads TGTGCCAGTAGTTCCAGAATGACTTACAATGAGCAGTTCTTC. This translates into CASSSRMTYNEQFF.